A selection of T cell receptor beta chains follows, all from one sample in a study of blood T cell repertoires in COVID-19. TCRdb's table, derived via immunoSEQ multiplex PCR, lists solely in-frame clones and lacks some. The profile shows around 100,000 clones, more than 75% of them singletons. The specimen sequenced was peripheral blood. The receptors were gathered from a human donor in a cohort sampled during active COVID-19. Each CDR3 is given with its conserved first and last residue. Fields, in order: V gene, clone size, J gene, D gene, CDR3 protein, CDR3 DNA. The D gene is left open where the match is weak. Clone size is shown for a subset of rows, as once, few, many or a class of expanded clone.

TRBV6-4	.	TRBJ1-1	.	CASSVMWNTEAFF	TGTGCCAGCAGTGTTATGTGGAACACTGAAGCTTTCTTT
TRBV18	.	TRBJ2-1	TRBD2	CASSPPSPSGRGNEQFF	TGTGCCAGCTCACCACCAAGTCCCAGCGGGAGGGGGAATGAGCAGTTCTTC
TRBV5-1	.	TRBJ2-2	.	CASSWGVTGELFF	TGCGCCAGCAGCTGGGGGGTTACCGGGGAGCTGTTTTTT
TRBV24-1	.	TRBJ2-2	TRBD2	CATSGASGRADTGELFF	TGTGCCACCAGTGGAGCTAGCGGGAGGGCCGACACCGGGGAGCTGTTTTTT
TRBV19	.	TRBJ1-5	.	CASSMAGVSNQPQHF	TGTGCCAGTAGTATGGCGGGGGTTAGCAATCAGCCCCAGCATTTT
TRBV20-1	.	TRBJ1-2	.	CSAPTGYGYTF	TGCAGTGCCCCTACTGGCTATGGCTACACCTTC
TRBV7-9	.	TRBJ1-5	.	CASSHGGFNQPQHF	TGTGCCAGCAGTCACGGGGGTTTCAATCAGCCCCAGCATTTT
TRBV4-3	.	TRBJ2-5	TRBD1	CASSQGTGVETQYF	TGCGCCAGCAGCCAGGGGACAGGGGTTGAGACCCAGTACTTC
TRBV29-1	.	TRBJ1-2	TRBD1	CSVGDSNGYTF	TGCAGCGTGGGGGACAGTAATGGCTACACCTTC
TRBV19	.	TRBJ1-6	.	CASSPGDNAPSSYNSPLHF	TGTGCCAGTAGTCCCGGGGATAATGCCCCAAGCTCCTATAATTCACCCCTCCACTTT
TRBV10-1	.	TRBJ2-7	.	CASRAARDKLDYEQYF	TGCGCCAGCAGGGCTGCCCGGGACAAGTTAGACTACGAGCAGTACTTC
TRBV6-2/TRBV6-3	.	TRBJ2-3	.	CASSPGLNTQYF	TGTGCCAGCAGTCCCGGGTTGAATACGCAGTATTTT
TRBV5-6	.	TRBJ2-2	TRBD1	CASSRLDRANTGELFF	TGTGCCAGCAGCCGCTTGGACAGGGCGAACACCGGGGAGCTGTTTTTT
TRBV5-1	.	TRBJ2-1	.	CASSATTGPNEQFF	TGCGCCAGCAGCGCGACCACAGGGCCCAATGAGCAGTTCTTC
TRBV27	.	TRBJ1-1	TRBD1	CATRQGANLNTEAFF	TGTGCCACCCGACAGGGGGCTAACCTAAACACTGAAGCTTTCTTT
TRBV18	.	TRBJ1-4	.	CASSPSRQATNEKLFF	TGTGCCAGCTCACCCTCGCGACAGGCCACTAATGAAAAACTGTTTTTT
TRBV10-3	.	TRBJ2-2	TRBD2	CAISDLAGVDTGELFF	TGTGCCATCAGTGACTTAGCGGGGGTTGACACCGGGGAGCTGTTTTTT
TRBV10-2	.	TRBJ1-3	.	CASSERGIIGNTIYF	TGCGCCAGCAGTGAGAGAGGAATCATCGGAAACACCATATATTTT
TRBV6-2/TRBV6-3	.	TRBJ2-7	.	CASSHEERLSYEQYF	TGTGCCAGCAGTCACGAGGAGCGCCTATCCTACGAGCAGTACTTC
TRBV7-2	few	TRBJ1-2	TRBD1	CASSLDYRGPSNYGYTF	TGTGCCAGCAGCTTAGATTACAGGGGCCCCTCGAACTATGGCTACACCTTC
TRBV9	.	TRBJ2-3	.	CASSTRGAGDTQYF	TGTGCCAGCAGCACTCGGGGGGCGGGAGATACGCAGTATTTT
TRBV4-1	.	TRBJ2-5	TRBD2	CASSQEVAGGRETQYF	TGCGCCAGCAGCCAAGAGGTAGCGGGAGGGCGTGAGACCCAGTACTTC
TRBV11-3	.	TRBJ1-3	.	CASSESNTIYF	TGTGCCAGCAGCGAGTCTAACACCATATATTTT
TRBV19	.	TRBJ2-1	TRBD2	CATKPRTSGSVTYNEQFF	TGTGCCACTAAACCTCGGACTAGCGGGAGTGTAACCTACAATGAGCAGTTCTTC
TRBV28	few	TRBJ1-2	.	CASSSVYGYTF	TGTGCCAGCAGTTCCGTCTATGGCTACACCTTC
TRBV6-6	.	TRBJ2-1	TRBD1	CASSPPGDRGLREQFF	TGTGCCAGCAGTCCCCCCGGGGACAGGGGCCTTCGGGAGCAGTTCTTC
TRBV29-1	.	TRBJ2-1	TRBD1	CSVGQGIYNEQFF	TGCAGCGTGGGACAGGGAATTTACAATGAGCAGTTCTTC
TRBV15	.	TRBJ2-6	TRBD1	CATSSLGKGALGANVLTF	TGTGCCACCAGCAGTTTGGGAAAGGGGGCGTTGGGGGCCAACGTCCTGACTTTC
TRBV29-1	.	TRBJ2-1	.	CSVEDLGGVSYNEQFF	TGCAGCGTTGAAGATCTCGGCGGGGTCTCCTACAATGAGCAGTTCTTC
TRBV6-5	once	TRBJ2-7	TRBD2	CASIGLAGSSYEQYF	TGTGCCAGCATAGGGCTAGCGGGGTCCTCCTACGAGCAGTACTTC
TRBV27	.	TRBJ2-7	.	CASSLDQGGEQYF	TGTGCCAGCAGCTTGGATCAGGGGGGCGAGCAGTACTTC
TRBV2	.	TRBJ2-1	TRBD2	CASKGSGVDEQFF	TGTGCCAGCAAGGGTAGCGGGGTCGATGAGCAGTTCTTC
TRBV11-2	.	TRBJ2-5	TRBD2	CASSFRLAGSETQYF	TGTGCCAGCAGCTTCCGGCTAGCGGGGTCAGAGACCCAGTACTTC
TRBV19	once	TRBJ1-5	TRBD1	CASRRQGGQPQHF	TGTGCCAGTCGAAGACAGGGAGGACAGCCCCAGCATTTT
TRBV19	.	TRBJ1-2	.	CASSIVVAGNYGYTF	TGTGCCAGTAGTATTGTAGTCGCAGGGAACTATGGCTACACCTTC
TRBV28	.	TRBJ1-2	TRBD1	CASSLGRAGGYYGYTF	TGTGCCAGCAGTTTGGGGAGGGCAGGGGGCTACTATGGCTACACCTTC
TRBV7-2	once	TRBJ1-5	TRBD1	CASSTGQGGQPQHF	TGTGCCAGCAGCACAGGACAGGGCGGCCAGCCCCAGCATTTT
TRBV6-5	few	TRBJ2-1	TRBD1	CASTRQGYNEQFF	TGTGCCAGCACCAGACAGGGATACAATGAGCAGTTCTTC
TRBV29-1	once	TRBJ2-6	.	CSVRDLGTGANVLTF	TGCAGCGTGCGGGACCTCGGGACCGGGGCCAACGTCCTGACTTTC
TRBV7-9	.	TRBJ1-1	.	CAAKAGASFTEAFF	TGTGCCGCTAAGGCAGGGGCTTCCTTCACTGAAGCTTTCTTT
TRBV19	.	TRBJ2-1	TRBD2	CASSITGTSTSGILNEQFF	TGTGCCAGTAGTATTACCGGGACCTCAACTAGCGGGATTCTCAATGAGCAGTTCTTC
TRBV7-2	.	TRBJ2-5	.	CASSSPPGALYQETQYF	TGTGCCAGCAGCTCCCCCCCAGGGGCTCTGTACCAAGAGACCCAGTACTTC
TRBV7-2	.	TRBJ2-1	TRBD2	CASSSRGGQGEQFF	TGTGCCAGCAGCTCTCGGGGGGGGCAGGGTGAGCAGTTCTTC
TRBV19	once	TRBJ2-7	TRBD1	CASSSRGYEQYF	TGTGCCAGTAGCAGCAGGGGGTACGAGCAGTACTTC
TRBV11-3	.	TRBJ2-2	TRBD2	CASSPTSGGELFF	TGTGCCAGCAGCCCAACTAGCGGCGGGGAGCTGTTTTTT
TRBV9	.	TRBJ2-1	TRBD2	CASSVAGGSYNEQFF	TGTGCCAGCAGCGTTGCGGGGGGCTCCTACAATGAGCAGTTCTTC
TRBV10-2	few	TRBJ1-1	.	CASAAGRTEAFF	TGCGCCAGCGCGGCAGGGCGGACTGAAGCTTTCTTT
TRBV7-9	.	TRBJ1-5	.	CASSLGGDSNQPQHF	TGTGCCAGCAGCCTCGGGGGGGATAGCAATCAGCCCCAGCATTTT
TRBV5-1	.	TRBJ2-1	.	CASSLAASSYNEQFF	TGCGCCAGCAGCTTGGCCGCGAGCTCCTACAATGAGCAGTTCTTC
TRBV7-8	few	TRBJ2-1	.	CASSPPFRDTKKNEQFF	TGTGCCAGCAGCCCACCATTTCGGGACACCAAAAAGAATGAGCAGTTCTTC
TRBV11-2	.	TRBJ2-1	TRBD2	CASSRNSGRNNEQFF	TGTGCCAGCAGCCGAAATAGCGGGAGGAACAATGAGCAGTTCTTC
TRBV5-1	.	TRBJ2-1	.	CASSSSITPSSYNEQFF	TGCGCCAGCAGCTCATCCATTACTCCTAGCTCCTACAATGAGCAGTTCTTC
TRBV5-1	once	TRBJ2-7	.	CASTRDIGSYEQYF	TGCGCCAGCACCCGGGACATCGGCTCCTACGAGCAGTACTTC